This T cell receptor (beta chain) is drawn from a study of ipilimumab plus nivolumab after autologous stem cell transplantation. Looking at the study overall: DLBCL patients had primary refractory or relapsed disease.

From germline, CDR1 is ENHRY and CDR2 SYGVKD. The CDR3 sequence is 16 residues long. The ends were cut back, 3 bases at V and 8 bases at J, with 19 bases in the middle. Here immunoSEQ multiplex PCR was the method, and the copy in TCRdb shows in-frame clones only, minus some. The sample consists of around 19,000 clones, over 75% of them appearing once. The specimen comprised PBMCs, sampled in a trial of ipilimumab plus nivolumab as post-transplant consolidation. V and J are TRBV10-3 and TRBJ1-4; TRBD1 might be the D (6 bases). The sequence was collected from a male donor with diffuse large B-cell lymphoma. CDR3 coding DNA: TGTGCCATCAGTGAACAGGGAGGGGCTCGCGGGGAAAAACTGTTTTTT. Encoded protein: CAISEQGGARGEKLFF.